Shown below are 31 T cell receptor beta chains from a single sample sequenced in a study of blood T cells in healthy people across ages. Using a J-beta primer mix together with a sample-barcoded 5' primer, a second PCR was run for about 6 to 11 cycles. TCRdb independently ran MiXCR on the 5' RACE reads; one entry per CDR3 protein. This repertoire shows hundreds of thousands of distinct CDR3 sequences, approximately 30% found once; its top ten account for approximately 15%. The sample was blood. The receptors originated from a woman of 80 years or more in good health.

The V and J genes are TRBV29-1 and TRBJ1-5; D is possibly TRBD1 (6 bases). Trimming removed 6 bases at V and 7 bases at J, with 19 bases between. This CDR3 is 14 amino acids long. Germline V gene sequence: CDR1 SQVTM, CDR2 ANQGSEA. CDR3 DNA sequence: TGCAGCGTCCGTCGGGGGGGGGCTGGACAGCCCCAGCATTTT. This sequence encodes CSVRRGGAGQPQHF.

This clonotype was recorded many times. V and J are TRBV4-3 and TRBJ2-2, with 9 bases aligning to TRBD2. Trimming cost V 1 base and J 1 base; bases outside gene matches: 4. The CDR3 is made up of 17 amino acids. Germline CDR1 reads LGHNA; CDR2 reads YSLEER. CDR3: CASSQVRAGGNTGELFF. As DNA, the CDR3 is TGCGCCAGCAGCCAAGTCCGAGCGGGGGGGAACACCGGGGAGCTGTTTTTT.

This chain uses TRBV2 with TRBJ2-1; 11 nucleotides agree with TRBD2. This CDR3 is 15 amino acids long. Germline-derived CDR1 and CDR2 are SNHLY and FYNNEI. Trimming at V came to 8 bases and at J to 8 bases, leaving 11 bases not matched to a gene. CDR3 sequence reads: CASALLAGGTDEQFF. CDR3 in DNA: TGTGCCAGCGCCCTCTTAGCGGGGGGGACCGATGAGCAGTTCTTC.

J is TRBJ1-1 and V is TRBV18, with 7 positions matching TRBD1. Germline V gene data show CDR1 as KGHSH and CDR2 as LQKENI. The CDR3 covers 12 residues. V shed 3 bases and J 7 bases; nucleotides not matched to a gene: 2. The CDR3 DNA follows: TGTGCCAGCTCACCCCGACAGGGTGAAGCTTTCTTT. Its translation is CASSPRQGEAFF.

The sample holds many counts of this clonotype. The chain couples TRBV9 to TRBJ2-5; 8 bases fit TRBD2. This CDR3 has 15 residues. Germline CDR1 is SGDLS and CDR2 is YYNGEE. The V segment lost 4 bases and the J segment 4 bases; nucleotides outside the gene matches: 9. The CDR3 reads CASSLQAGGRETQYF. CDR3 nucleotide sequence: TGTGCCAGCAGCTTACAGGCGGGGGGAAGAGAGACCCAGTACTTC.

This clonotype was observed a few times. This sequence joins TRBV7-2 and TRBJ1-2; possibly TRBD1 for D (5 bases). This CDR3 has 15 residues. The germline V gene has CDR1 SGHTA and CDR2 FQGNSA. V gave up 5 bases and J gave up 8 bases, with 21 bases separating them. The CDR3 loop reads CASSKDSPPAKGYTF. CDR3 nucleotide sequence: TGTGCCAGCAGCAAAGACAGCCCCCCGGCGAAGGGCTACACCTTC.

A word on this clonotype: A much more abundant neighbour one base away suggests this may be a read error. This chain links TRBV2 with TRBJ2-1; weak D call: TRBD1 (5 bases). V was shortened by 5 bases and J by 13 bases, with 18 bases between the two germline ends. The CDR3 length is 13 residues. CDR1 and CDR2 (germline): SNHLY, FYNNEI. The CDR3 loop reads CASSMTAKETQFF. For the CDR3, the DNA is TGTGCCAGCAGTATGACAGCTAAAGAGACCCAGTTCTTC.

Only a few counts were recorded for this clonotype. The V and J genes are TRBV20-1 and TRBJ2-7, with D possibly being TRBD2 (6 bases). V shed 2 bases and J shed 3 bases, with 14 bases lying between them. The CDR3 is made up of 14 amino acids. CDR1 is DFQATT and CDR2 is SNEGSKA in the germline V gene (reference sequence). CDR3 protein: CSARPLAELYEQYF. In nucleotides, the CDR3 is TGCAGTGCTAGACCATTAGCGGAGCTCTACGAGCAGTACTTC.

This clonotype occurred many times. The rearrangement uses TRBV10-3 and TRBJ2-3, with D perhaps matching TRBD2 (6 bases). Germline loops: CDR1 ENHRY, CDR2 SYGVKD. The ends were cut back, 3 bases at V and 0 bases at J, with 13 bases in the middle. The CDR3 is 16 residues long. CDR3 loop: CAISDSGLSSTDTQYF. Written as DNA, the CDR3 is TGTGCCATCAGTGATTCAGGACTATCTAGCACAGATACGCAGTATTTT.

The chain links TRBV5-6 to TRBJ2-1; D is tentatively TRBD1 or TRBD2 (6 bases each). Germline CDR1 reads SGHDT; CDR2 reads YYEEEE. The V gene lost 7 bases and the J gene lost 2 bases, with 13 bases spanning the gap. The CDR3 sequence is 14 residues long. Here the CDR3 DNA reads TGTGCCAGCTGTCTTCGGGGGCCCTACAATGAGCAGTTCTTC. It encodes CASCLRGPYNEQFF.

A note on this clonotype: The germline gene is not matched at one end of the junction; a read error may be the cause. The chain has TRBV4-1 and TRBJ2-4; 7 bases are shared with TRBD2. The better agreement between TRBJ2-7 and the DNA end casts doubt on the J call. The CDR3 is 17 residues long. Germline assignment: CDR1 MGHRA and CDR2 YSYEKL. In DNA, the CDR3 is TGCGCCAGCGGCCAAGGTATCGGACTAGTTGAATTCTACGAGCAGTACTTC. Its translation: CASGQGIGLVEFYEQYF.

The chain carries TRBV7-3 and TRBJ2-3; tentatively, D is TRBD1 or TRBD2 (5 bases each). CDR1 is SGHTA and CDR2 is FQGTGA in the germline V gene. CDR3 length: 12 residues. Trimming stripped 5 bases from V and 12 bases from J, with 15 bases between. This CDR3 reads CASSPSGPPQYF. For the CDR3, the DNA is TGTGCCAGCAGCCCATCGGGACCCCCCCAGTATTTT. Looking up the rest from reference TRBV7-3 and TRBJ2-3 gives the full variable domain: GAGVSQTPSNKVTEKGKYVELRCDPISGHTALYWYRQSLGQGPEFLIYFQGTGAADDSGLPNDRFFAVRPEGSVSTLKIQRTERGDSAVYLCASSPSGPPQYFGPGTRLTVL.

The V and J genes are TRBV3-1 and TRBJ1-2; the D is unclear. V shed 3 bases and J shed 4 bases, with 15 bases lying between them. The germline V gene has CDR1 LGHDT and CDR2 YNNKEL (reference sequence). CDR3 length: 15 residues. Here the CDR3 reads CASSHDRQAPYGYTF. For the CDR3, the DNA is TGTGCCAGCAGCCATGATCGGCAGGCTCCCTATGGCTACACCTTC. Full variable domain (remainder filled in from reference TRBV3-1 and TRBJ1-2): DTAVSQTPKYLVTQMGNDKSIKCEQNLGHDTMYWYKQDSKKFLKIMFSYNNKELIINETVPNRFSPKSPDKAHLNLHINSLELGDSAVYFCASSHDRQAPYGYTFGSGTRLTVV.

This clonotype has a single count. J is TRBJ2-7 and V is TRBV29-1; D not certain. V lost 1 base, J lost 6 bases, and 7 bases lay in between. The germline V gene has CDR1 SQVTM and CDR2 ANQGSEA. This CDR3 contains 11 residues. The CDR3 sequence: CSVEGRTEQYF. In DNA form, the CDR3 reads TGCAGCGTTGAAGGAAGGACCGAGCAGTACTTC.

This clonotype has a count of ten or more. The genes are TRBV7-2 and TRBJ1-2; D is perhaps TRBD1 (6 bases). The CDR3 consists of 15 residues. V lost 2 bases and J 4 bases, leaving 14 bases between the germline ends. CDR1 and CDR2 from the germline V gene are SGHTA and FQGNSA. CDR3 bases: TGTGCCAGCAGCTTAAGTCAGGGGAACTTCTATGGCTACACCTTC. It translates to CASSLSQGNFYGYTF.

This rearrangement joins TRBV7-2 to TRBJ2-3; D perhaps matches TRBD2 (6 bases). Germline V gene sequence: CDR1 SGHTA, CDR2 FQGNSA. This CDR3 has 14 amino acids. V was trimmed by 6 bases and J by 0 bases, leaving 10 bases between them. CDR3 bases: TGTGCCAGCAGACCAGGGAGGAGCACAGATACGCAGTATTTT. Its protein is CASRPGRSTDTQYF.

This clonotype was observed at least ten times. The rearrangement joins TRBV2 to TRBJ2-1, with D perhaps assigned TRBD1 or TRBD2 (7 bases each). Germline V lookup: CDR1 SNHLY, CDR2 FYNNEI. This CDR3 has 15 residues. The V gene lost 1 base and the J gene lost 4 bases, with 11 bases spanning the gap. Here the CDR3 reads CASSEGRGGYNEQFF. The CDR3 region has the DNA TGTGCCAGCAGTGAAGGCAGGGGGGGGTACAATGAGCAGTTCTTC.

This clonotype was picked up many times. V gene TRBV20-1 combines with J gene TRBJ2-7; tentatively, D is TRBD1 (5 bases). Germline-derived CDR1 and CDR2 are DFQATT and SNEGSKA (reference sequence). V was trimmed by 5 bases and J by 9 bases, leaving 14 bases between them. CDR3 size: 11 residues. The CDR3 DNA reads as TGCAGTGCTTCGGACACCATAGGGCAGTACTTC. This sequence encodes CSASDTIGQYF.

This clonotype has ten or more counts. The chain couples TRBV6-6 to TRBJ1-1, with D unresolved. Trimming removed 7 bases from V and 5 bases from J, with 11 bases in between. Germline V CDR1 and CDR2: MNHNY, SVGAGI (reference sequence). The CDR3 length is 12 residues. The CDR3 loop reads CASTLRETEAFF. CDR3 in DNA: TGTGCCAGCACCTTACGGGAGACTGAAGCTTTCTTT.

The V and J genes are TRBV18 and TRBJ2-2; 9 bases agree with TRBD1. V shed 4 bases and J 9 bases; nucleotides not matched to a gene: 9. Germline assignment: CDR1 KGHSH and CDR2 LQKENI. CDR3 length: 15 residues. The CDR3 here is CASSLKGQGDRELFF. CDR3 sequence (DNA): TGTGCCAGCTCACTGAAGGGACAGGGAGATCGGGAGCTGTTTTTT.

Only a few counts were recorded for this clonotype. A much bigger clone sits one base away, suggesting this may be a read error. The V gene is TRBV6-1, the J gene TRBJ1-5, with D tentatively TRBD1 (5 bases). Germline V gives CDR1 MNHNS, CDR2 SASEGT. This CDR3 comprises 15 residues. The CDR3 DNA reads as TGTGCCAGCAGTGAAGTCCAGGGACGGAGTCAGCCCCGGCATTTT. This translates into CASSEVQGRSQPRHF.

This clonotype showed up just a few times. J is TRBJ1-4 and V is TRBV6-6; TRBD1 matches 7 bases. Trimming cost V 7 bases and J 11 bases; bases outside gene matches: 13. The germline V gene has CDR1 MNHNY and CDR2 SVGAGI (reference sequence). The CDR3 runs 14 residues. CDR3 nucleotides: TGTGCCAGCACCTACTCTTCAGGGGGAAGGAAACTGTTTTTT. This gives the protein CASTYSSGGRKLFF.

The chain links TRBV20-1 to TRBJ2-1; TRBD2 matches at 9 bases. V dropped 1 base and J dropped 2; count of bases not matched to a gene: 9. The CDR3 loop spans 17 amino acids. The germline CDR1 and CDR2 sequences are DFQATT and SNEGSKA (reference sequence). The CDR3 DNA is TGCAGTGCTAGAGTTGGACCAGCGGGGGGTCCCTACAATGAGCAGTTCTTC. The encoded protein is CSARVGPAGGPYNEQFF.

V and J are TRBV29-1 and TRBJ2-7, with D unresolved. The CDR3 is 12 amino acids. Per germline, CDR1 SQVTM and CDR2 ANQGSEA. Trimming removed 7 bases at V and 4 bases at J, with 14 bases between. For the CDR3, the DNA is TGCAGCGCCGTAAGCGCTGAATACGAGCAGTACTTC. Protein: CSAVSAEYEQYF.

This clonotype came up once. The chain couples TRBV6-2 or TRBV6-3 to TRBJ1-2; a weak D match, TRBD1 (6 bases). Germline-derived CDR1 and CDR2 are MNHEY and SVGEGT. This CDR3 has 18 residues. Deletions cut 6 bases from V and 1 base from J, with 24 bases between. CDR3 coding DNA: TGTGCCAGCAGGATCAACAGGGAGCCGACTCCCGATAACTATGGCTACACCTTC. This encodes CASRINREPTPDNYGYTF.

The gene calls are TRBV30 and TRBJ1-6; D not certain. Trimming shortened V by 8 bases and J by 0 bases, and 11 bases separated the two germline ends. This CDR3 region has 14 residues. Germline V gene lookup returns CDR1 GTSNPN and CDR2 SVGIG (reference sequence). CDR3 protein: CATTPGSYNSPLHF. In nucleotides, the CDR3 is TGTGCCACTACCCCCGGCTCCTATAATTCACCCCTCCACTTT.

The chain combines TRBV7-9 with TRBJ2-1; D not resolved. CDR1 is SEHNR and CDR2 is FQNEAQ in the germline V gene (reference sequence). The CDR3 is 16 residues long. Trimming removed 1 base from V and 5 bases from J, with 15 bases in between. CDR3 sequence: CASSLDLWLGNNEQFF. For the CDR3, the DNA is TGTGCCAGCAGCTTAGATCTATGGCTAGGAAACAATGAGCAGTTCTTC.

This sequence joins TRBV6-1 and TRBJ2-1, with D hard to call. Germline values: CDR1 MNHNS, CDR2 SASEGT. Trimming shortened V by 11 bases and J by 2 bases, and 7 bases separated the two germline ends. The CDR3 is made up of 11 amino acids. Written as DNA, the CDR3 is TGTGCCCCCCAAGCCTACAATGAGCAGTTCTTC. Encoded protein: CAPQAYNEQFF.

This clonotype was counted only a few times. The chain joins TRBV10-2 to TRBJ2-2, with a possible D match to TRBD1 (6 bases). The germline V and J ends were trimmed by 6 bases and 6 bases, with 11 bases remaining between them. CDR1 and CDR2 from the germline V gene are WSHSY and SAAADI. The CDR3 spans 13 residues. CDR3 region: CASRTSGAGELFF. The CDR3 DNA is TGCGCCAGCAGAACCTCAGGGGCCGGGGAGCTGTTTTTT.

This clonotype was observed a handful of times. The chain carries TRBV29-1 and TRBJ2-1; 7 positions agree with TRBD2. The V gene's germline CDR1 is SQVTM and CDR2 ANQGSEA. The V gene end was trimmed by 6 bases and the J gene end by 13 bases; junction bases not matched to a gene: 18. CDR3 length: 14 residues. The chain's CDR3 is CSVELTSLTKTQFF. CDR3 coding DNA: TGCAGCGTCGAATTGACTAGCCTAACCAAGACCCAGTTCTTC.

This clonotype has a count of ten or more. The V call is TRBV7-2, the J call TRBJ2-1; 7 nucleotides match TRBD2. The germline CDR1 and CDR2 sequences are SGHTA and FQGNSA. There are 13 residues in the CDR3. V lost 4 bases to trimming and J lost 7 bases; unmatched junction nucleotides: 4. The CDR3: CASSSSGGNEQFF. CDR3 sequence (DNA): TGTGCCAGCAGCTCCTCGGGGGGAAATGAGCAGTTCTTC.